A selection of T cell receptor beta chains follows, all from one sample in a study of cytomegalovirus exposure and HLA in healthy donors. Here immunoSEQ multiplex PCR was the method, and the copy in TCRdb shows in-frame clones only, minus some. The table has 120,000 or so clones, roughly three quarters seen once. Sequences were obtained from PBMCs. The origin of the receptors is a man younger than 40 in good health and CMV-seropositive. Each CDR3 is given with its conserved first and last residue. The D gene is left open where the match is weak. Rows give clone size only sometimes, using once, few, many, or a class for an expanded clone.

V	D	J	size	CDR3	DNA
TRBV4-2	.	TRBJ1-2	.	CASSLDSYYGYTF	TGTGCCAGCAGCCTGGACAGTTACTATGGCTACACCTTC
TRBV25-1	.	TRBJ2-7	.	CASSESFPHEQYF	TGTGCCAGCAGTGAATCGTTTCCCCACGAGCAGTACTTC
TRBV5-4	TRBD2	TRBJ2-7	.	CASSWGLAGTSYEQYF	TGTGCCAGCAGCTGGGGACTAGCGGGGACCTCCTACGAGCAGTACTTC
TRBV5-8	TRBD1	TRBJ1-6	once	CASSLTGGNHSPLHF	TGTGCCAGCAGCTTGACAGGGGGGAACCATTCACCCCTCCACTTT
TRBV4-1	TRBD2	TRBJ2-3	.	CASSQGRGGRDTQYF	TGCGCCAGCAGCCAAGGTCGGGGGGGCCGGGATACGCAGTATTTT
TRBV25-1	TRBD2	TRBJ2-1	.	CASSDGRASPDRDEQFF	TGTGCCAGCAGTGATGGGAGGGCGTCTCCTGATAGGGATGAGCAGTTCTTC
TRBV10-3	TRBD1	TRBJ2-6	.	CAISGTQVSGGSLSGANVLTF	TGTGCCATCAGTGGAACTCAAGTATCAGGGGGCTCACTCTCTGGGGCCAACGTCCTGACTTTC
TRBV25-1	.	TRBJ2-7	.	CASSDDRQFYEQYF	TGTGCCAGCAGTGACGACAGGCAATTCTACGAGCAGTACTTC
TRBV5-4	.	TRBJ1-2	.	CASSGDKGLPGYTF	TGTGCCAGCAGCGGGGACAAGGGTTTGCCCGGCTACACCTTC
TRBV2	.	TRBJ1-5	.	CASGEGGGQPQHF	TGTGCCAGCGGGGAGGGGGGCGGTCAGCCCCAGCATTTT
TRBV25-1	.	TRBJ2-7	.	CASSEGTDSYEQYF	TGTGCCAGCAGTGAAGGGACTGATTCCTACGAGCAGTACTTC
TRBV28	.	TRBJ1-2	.	CASSFSQEDGYTF	TGTGCCAGCAGTTTCTCACAAGAGGATGGCTACACCTTC
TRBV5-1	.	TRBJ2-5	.	CASSFAEKETQYF	TGCGCCAGCAGCTTTGCGGAAAAAGAGACCCAGTACTTC
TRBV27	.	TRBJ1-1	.	CASSPQGRNTEAFF	TGTGCCAGCAGTCCCCAGGGGAGGAACACTGAAGCTTTCTTT
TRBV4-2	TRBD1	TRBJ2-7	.	CASSLEGQSLWDEQYF	TGTGCCAGCAGCCTCGAGGGACAGTCATTATGGGACGAGCAGTACTTC
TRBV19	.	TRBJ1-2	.	CASSFGGSPYGYTF	TGTGCCAGTAGTTTTGGGGGGAGCCCCTATGGCTACACCTTC
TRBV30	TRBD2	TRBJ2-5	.	CAWTPGLAGPRRRTQYF	TGTGCCTGGACCCCGGGACTAGCGGGGCCCCGGCGGAGGACCCAGTACTTC
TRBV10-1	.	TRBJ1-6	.	CASGSGGVYRYNSPLHF	TGCGCCAGCGGGTCGGGGGGGGTATATCGATATAATTCACCCCTCCACTTT
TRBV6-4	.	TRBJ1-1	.	CAGSEPQGKNTEAFF	TGTGCCGGCAGCGAACCTCAGGGGAAGAACACTGAAGCTTTCTTT
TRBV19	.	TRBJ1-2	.	CASSQASGGYGYTF	TGTGCCAGTAGTCAGGCTTCTGGTGGCTATGGCTACACCTTC
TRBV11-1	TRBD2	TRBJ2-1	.	CASSLPLSGGNNEQFF	TGTGCCAGCAGCCTACCTCTTAGCGGGGGAAACAATGAGCAGTTCTTC
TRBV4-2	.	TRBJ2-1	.	CASSQPPGGAADEQFF	TGTGCCAGCAGCCAACCCCCTGGGGGCGCGGCGGATGAGCAGTTCTTC
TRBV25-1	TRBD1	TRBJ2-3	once	CASSESSGTGDADTQYF	TGTGCCAGCAGTGAATCCTCCGGGACAGGGGATGCAGATACGCAGTATTTT
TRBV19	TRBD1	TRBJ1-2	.	CASSMPTGGKANYGYTF	TGTGCCAGTAGTATGCCGACAGGGGGAAAGGCTAACTATGGCTACACCTTC
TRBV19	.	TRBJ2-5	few	CASSIGPGETQYF	TGTGCCAGTAGTATAGGGCCAGGGGAGACCCAGTACTTC
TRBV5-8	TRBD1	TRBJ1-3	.	CASSSGQGTWNTIYF	TGTGCCAGCAGCTCCGGACAGGGAACCTGGAACACCATATATTTT
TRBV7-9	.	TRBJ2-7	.	CASSFPGILSEQYF	TGTGCCAGCAGCTTCCCGGGGATCTTATCCGAGCAGTACTTC
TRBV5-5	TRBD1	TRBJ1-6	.	CASSSGTGITLGSSPLHF	TGTGCCAGCAGCTCGGGGACAGGGATTACCCTTGGGTCCTCACCCCTCCACTTT
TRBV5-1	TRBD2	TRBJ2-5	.	CASSGELAGGPQTQYF	TGCGCCAGCAGCGGGGAACTAGCGGGGGGGCCTCAGACCCAGTACTTC
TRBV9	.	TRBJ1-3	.	CASSEGVSGNTIYF	TGTGCCAGCAGTGAGGGTGTCTCTGGAAACACCATATATTTT
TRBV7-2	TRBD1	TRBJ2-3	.	CASSWTGDSADTQYF	TGTGCCAGCAGCTGGACAGGGGACAGCGCAGATACGCAGTATTTT
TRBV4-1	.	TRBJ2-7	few	CASSQDLEGDEQYF	TGCGCCAGCAGCCAAGACCTCGAGGGGGATGAGCAGTACTTC
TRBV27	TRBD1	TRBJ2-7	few	CASSLGTGAYEQYF	TGTGCCAGCAGCCTCGGGACAGGTGCCTACGAGCAGTACTTC
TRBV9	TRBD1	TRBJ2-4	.	CASSARDSIGSKNIQYF	TGTGCCAGCAGCGCCAGGGACAGCATTGGGTCCAAAAACATTCAGTACTTC
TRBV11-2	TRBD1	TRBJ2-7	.	CASSAGTGYEQYF	TGTGCCAGCAGTGCCGGGACAGGCTACGAGCAGTACTTC